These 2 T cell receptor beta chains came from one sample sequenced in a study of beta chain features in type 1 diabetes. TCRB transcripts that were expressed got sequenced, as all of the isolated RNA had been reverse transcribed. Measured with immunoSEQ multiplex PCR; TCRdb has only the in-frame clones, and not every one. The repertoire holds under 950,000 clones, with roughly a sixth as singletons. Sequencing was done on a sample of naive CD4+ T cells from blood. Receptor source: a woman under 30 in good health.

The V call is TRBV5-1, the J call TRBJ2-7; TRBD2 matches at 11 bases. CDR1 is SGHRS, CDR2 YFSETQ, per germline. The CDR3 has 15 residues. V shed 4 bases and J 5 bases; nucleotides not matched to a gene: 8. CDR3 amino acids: CASSLTSGSWDEQYF. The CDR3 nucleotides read TGCGCCAGCAGCCTAACTAGCGGGAGTTGGGACGAGCAGTACTTC.

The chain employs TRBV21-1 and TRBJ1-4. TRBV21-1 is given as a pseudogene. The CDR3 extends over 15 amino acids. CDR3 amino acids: CASSKGTPENEKLFF. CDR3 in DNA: TGTGCCAGCAGCAAAGGGACCCCGGAGAATGAAAAACTGTTTTTT.